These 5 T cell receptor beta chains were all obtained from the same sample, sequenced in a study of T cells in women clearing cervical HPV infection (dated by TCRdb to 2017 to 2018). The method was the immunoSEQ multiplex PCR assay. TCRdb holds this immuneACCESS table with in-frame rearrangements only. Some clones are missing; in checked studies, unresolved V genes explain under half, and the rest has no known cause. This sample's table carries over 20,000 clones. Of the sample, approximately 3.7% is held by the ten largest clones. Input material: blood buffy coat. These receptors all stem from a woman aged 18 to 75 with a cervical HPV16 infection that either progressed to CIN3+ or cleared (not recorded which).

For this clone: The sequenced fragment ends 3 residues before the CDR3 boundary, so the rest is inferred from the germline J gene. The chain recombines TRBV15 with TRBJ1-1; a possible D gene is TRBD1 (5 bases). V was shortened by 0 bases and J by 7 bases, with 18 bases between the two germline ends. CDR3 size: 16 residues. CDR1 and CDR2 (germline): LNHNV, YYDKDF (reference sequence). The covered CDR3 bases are TGTGCCACCAGCAGAGATCCTGGGGGGGGTCGAAATGAA. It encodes CATSRDPGGGRNE. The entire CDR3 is CATSRDPGGGRNEAFF.

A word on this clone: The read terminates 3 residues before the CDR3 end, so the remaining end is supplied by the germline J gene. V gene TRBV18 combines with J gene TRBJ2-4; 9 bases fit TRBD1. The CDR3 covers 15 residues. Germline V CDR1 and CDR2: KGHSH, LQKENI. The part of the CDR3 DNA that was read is TGTGCCAGCTCACCTGACGGGACAGGGATCTATGGT. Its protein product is CASSPDGTGIYG. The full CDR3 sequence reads CASSPDGTGIYGQYF.

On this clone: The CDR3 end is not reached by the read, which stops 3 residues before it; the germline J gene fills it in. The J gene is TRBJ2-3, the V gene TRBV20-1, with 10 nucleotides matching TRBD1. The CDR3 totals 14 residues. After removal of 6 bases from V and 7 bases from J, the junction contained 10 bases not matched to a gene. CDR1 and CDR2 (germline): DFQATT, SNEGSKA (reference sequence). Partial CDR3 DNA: TGCAGTGCACGAGACAGGGGGCTTGGGAATACG. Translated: CSARDRGLGNT. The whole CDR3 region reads CSARDRGLGNTQYF.

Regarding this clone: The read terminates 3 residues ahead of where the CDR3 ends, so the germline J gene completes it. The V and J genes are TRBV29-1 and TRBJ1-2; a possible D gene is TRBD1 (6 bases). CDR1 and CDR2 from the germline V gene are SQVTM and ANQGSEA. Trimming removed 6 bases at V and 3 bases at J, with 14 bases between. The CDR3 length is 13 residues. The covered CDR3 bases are TGCAGCGTGGTTACAGGGATAGACTATGGC. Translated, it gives CSVVTGIDYG. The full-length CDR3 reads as CSVVTGIDYGYTF.

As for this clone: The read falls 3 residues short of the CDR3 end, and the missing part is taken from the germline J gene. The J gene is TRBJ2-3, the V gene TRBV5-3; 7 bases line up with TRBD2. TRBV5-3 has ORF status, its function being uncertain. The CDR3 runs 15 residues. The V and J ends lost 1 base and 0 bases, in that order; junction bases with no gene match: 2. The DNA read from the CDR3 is TGTGCCAGAAGCTTGAGGGAGGGGAGCACAGATACG. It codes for CARSLREGSTDT. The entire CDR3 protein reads CARSLREGSTDTQYF.